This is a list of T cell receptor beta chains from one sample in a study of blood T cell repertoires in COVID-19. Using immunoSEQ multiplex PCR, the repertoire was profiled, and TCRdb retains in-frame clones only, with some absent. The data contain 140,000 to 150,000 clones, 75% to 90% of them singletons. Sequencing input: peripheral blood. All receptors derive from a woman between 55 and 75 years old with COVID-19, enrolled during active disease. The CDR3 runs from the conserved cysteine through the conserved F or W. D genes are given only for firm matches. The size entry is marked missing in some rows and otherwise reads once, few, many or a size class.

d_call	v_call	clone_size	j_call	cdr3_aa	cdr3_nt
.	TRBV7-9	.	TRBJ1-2	CASSSNAGYGYTF	TGTGCCAGCAGTTCAAACGCAGGCTATGGCTACACCTTC
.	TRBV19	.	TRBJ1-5	CASSEAAGTAQHF	TGTGCCAGTTCCGAGGCGGCGGGCACGGCCCAGCATTTT
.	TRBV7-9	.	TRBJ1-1	CASSLEGARGTEAFF	TGTGCCAGCAGCTTAGAAGGGGCGCGGGGCACTGAAGCTTTCTTT
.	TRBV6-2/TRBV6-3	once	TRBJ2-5	CASSLKGVYQETQYF	TGTGCCAGCAGTCTTAAGGGGGTGTACCAAGAGACCCAGTACTTC
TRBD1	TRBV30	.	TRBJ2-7	CAWSKQGYEQYF	TGTGCCTGGAGCAAACAGGGGTACGAGCAGTACTTC
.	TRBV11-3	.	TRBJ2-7	CASSYSSLDEQYF	TGTGCCAGCAGCTACAGCAGTTTGGACGAGCAGTACTTC
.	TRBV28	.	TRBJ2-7	CASSRTAYEQYF	TGTGCCAGCAGTCGAACAGCTTACGAGCAGTACTTC
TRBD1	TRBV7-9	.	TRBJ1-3	CASSPGTAIGTIYF	TGTGCCAGCAGCCCCGGGACAGCGATCGGCACCATATATTTT
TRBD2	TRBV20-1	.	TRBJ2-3	CSASPSGGNFFTDTQYF	TGCAGTGCTAGTCCGAGCGGGGGGAACTTTTTCACAGATACGCAGTATTTT
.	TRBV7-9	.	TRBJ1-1	CASSLVMANTEAFF	TGTGCCAGCAGCTTAGTAATGGCGAACACTGAAGCTTTCTTT
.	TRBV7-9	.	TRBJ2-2	CASSLVQGSTGELFF	TGTGCCAGCAGCCTCGTTCAGGGGTCCACCGGGGAGCTGTTTTTT
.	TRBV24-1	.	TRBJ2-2	CATSDSEVITGELFF	TGTGCCACCAGTGATTCTGAGGTTATCACCGGGGAGCTGTTTTTT
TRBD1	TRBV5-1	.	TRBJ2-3	CASSFGQGASDTQYF	TGCGCCAGCAGCTTTGGACAGGGGGCCTCAGATACGCAGTATTTT
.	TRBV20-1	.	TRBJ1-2	CSARDDYGYTF	TGCAGTGCTAGAGACGACTATGGCTACACCTTC
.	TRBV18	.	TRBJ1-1	CASSPASRMRNTEAFF	TGTGCCAGCTCACCGGCTAGTCGGATGAGGAACACTGAAGCTTTCTTT
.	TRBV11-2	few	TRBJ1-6	CASSLAFGRAAYNSPLHF	TGTGCCAGCAGCTTAGCTTTTGGGAGGGCCGCCTATAATTCACCCCTCCACTTT
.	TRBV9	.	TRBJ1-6	CASSPHRPSDSPLHF	TGTGCCAGCAGCCCTCACAGGCCTTCGGATTCACCCCTCCACTTT
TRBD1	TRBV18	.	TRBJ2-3	CASSLDRVGTDTQYF	TGTGCCAGCTCATTGGACAGGGTCGGCACAGATACGCAGTATTTT
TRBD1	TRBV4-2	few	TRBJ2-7	CASSRLDRGHDEQYF	TGTGCCAGCAGCCGACTAGACAGGGGGCATGACGAGCAGTACTTC
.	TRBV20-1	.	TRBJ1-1	CSASLGVAFF	TGCAGTGCAAGCCTCGGGGTGGCTTTCTTT
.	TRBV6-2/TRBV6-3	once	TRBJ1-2	CASSPWGVLSYGYTF	TGTGCCAGCAGTCCCTGGGGGGTTCTCTCCTATGGCTACACCTTC
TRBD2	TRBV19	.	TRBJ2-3	CASSIDGLAGGGVQYF	TGTGCCAGTAGTATAGATGGACTAGCGGGGGGCGGCGTGCAGTATTTT
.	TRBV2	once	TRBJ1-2	CASSPGQTNYGYTF	TGTGCCAGCAGCCCCGGACAGACTAACTATGGCTACACCTTC
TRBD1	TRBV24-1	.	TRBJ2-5	CATSDPTGGGGQQETQYF	TGTGCCACCAGTGATCCCACAGGGGGCGGGGGCCAACAAGAGACCCAGTACTTC
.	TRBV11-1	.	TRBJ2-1	CASSSGLSYNEQFF	TGTGCCAGCAGCTCGGGACTGTCCTACAATGAGCAGTTCTTC
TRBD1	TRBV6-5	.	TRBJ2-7	CASSSQTGTGGVEQYF	TGTGCCAGCAGTTCACAAACCGGGACAGGGGGCGTCGAGCAGTACTTC
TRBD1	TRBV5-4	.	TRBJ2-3	CASRPGQGADTQYF	TGTGCCAGCAGACCGGGACAGGGGGCAGATACGCAGTATTTT
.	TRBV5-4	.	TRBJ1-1	CASSGDRGNTEAFF	TGTGCCAGCAGCGGGGATAGGGGGAACACTGAAGCTTTCTTT
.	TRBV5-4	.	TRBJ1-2	CASSLVRGRGENYGYTF	TGTGCCAGCAGCTTGGTCCGGGGACGGGGGGAAAACTATGGCTACACCTTC
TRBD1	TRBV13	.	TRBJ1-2	CASSTGQLYGYTF	TGTGCCAGCAGCACGGGACAGCTCTATGGCTACACCTTC
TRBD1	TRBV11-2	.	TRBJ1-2	CASSLNWDRPQPNYGYTF	TGTGCCAGCAGCTTAAATTGGGACAGACCTCAACCTAACTATGGCTACACCTTC
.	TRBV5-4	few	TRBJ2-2	CASSLQHGGDTGELFF	TGTGCCAGCAGCCTGCAACACGGAGGGGACACCGGGGAGCTGTTTTTT
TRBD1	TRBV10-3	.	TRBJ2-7	CAISEVQQGSNEQYF	TGTGCCATCAGTGAGGTTCAACAGGGGAGCAACGAGCAGTACTTC
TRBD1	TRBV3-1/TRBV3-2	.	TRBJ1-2	CASSRPLASDRGRGYGYTF	TGTGCCAGCAGCCGGCCGCTGGCGTCCGACAGGGGGCGTGGGTATGGCTACACCTTC
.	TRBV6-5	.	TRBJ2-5	CASSYSGGSQETQYF	TGTGCCAGCAGTTACTCGGGGGGATCCCAAGAGACCCAGTACTTC